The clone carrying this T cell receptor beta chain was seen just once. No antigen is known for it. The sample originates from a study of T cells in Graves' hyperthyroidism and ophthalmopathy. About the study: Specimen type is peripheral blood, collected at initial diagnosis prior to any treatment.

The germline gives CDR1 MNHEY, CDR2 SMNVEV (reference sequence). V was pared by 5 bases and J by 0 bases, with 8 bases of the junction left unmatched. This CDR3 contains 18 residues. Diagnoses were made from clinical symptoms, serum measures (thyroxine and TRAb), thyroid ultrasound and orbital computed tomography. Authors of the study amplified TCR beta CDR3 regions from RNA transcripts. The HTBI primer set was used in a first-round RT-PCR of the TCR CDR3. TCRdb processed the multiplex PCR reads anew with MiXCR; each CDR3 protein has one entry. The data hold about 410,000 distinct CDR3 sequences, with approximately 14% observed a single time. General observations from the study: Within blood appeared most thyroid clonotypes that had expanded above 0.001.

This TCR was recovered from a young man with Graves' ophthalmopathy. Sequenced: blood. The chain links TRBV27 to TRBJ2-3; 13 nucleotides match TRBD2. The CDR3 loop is CASSPRLAGGSSTDTQYF. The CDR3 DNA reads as TGTGCCAGCAGTCCACGACTAGCGGGAGGTTCTAGCACAGATACGCAGTATTTT.